The 28 T cell receptor beta chains reported below all come from one sample, sequenced in a study of human T cells and chemical hapten exposure. A single record per CDR3 protein comes from TCRdb applying MiXCR to the RACE reads. The sample gives about 190,000 distinct CDR3 sequences, approximately 26% of which show up once; roughly 2.5% is in the top ten. The time point denotes: patch test 3, about 24 weeks after DPC sensitization. Indicated treatment: therapeutic diphenylcyclopropenone sensitization with weekly scalp DPC. The sequencing used whole blood, collected in connection with sensitization to the hapten diphenylcyclopropenone (DPC). The receptor source for this set is a woman between 35 and 50 years old with alopecia areata. Some clones in this sample may be carry-over from other donors' samples.

The gene calls are TRBV4-3 and TRBJ2-1; 12 nucleotides match TRBD2. Germline CDR1 LGHNA, CDR2 YSLEER. With V trimmed by 1 base and J by 12 bases, 4 bases remained unmatched. The CDR3 runs to 14 residues. CDR3 coding DNA: TGCGCCAGCAGCCAAGGGACTAGCGGGACGTGGCAGTTCTTC. Translation: CASSQGTSGTWQFF.

In its sample, this clonotype was seen many times. The chain links TRBV28 to TRBJ2-3, with a weak D call TRBD2 (5 bases). CDR3 length equals 15 residues. V lost 6 bases and J 4 bases, leaving 17 bases between the germline ends. Germline CDR1 MDHEN, CDR2 SYDVKM. The CDR3 nucleotides read TGTGCCAGCAGCAATGGGCTAGCCGCGGCAGATACGCAGTATTTT. It encodes CASSNGLAAADTQYF.

V is TRBV28 and J is TRBJ2-1; D not resolved. The CDR3 loop spans 12 amino acids. The V gene lost 7 bases and the J gene lost 0 bases, with 4 bases spanning the gap. Germline V gene sequence: CDR1 MDHEN, CDR2 SYDVKM. CDR3 nucleotides: TGTGCCAGCAAGAGCTCCTACAATGAGCAGTTCTTC. Protein: CASKSSYNEQFF.

CDR3 sequence (DNA): TGCGCCAGCAGCTTGTACCGACTACCTAGCACAGATACGCAGTATTTT. Translated, it gives CASSLYRLPSTDTQYF. The chain combines TRBV5-1 with TRBJ2-3; possible D gene TRBD2, 5 bases. The CDR3 runs to 16 residues. V gave up 1 base and J gave up 0 bases, with 12 bases separating them. CDR1 SGHRS and CDR2 YFSETQ come from the germline V gene.

The V call is TRBV29-1, the J call TRBJ2-2; possible D gene TRBD2, 6 bases. CDR3 length: 11 residues. The germline V gene encodes CDR1 SQVTM and CDR2 ANQGSEA. CDR3 loop: CGGLRDGELFF. The DNA of the CDR3 is TGCGGGGGACTCCGAGACGGGGAGCTGTTTTTT.

V gene TRBV3-1 combines with J gene TRBJ1-1, with a weak D call TRBD1 (5 bases). Trimming stripped 3 bases from V and 9 bases from J, with 11 bases between. The CDR3 runs to 12 residues. The germline V gene encodes CDR1 LGHDT and CDR2 YNNKEL (reference sequence). Here the CDR3 reads CASSQGPGQAFF. The CDR3 bases are TGTGCCAGCAGCCAGGGACCGGGCCAAGCTTTCTTT.

This clonotype was counted a few times. The V and J genes are TRBV7-9 and TRBJ2-5; D is unclear. V lost 2 bases, J lost 1 base, and 11 bases lay in between. This CDR3 is built from 15 residues. The germline V gene has CDR1 SEHNR and CDR2 FQNEAQ (reference sequence). The chain's CDR3 is CASSLYRRTQETQYF. In DNA form, the CDR3 reads TGTGCCAGCAGCTTATATCGCCGGACCCAAGAGACCCAGTACTTC.

This chain connects TRBV12-5 to TRBJ1-1; no reliable D call. V lost 1 base, J lost 0 bases, and 6 bases lay in between. Germline V lookup: CDR1 LGHNT, CDR2 FRNRAP. The CDR3 consists of 14 residues. CDR3 sequence (DNA): TGTGCTAGTGGTTTGGAGGCCGTGAACACTGAAGCTTTCTTT. This translates into CASGLEAVNTEAFF.

The J gene is TRBJ1-2, the V gene TRBV5-1, with D possibly matching TRBD1 (5 bases). CDR1 and CDR2 (germline): SGHRS, YFSETQ. V was pared by 4 bases and J by 3 bases, with 13 bases between. This CDR3 has 14 amino acids. CDR3 nucleotides: TGCGCCAGCAGCCTTTCGACAGCCTACTATGGCTACACCTTC. This encodes CASSLSTAYYGYTF.

This clonotype was seen a handful of times. The genes are TRBV10-3 and TRBJ1-3; no clear D. Germline CDR1 reads ENHRY; CDR2 reads SYGVKD. V was trimmed by 7 bases and J by 1 base, leaving 11 bases between them. The CDR3 covers 14 residues. The CDR3 DNA reads TGTGCCATCATGCCTACATCGTCTGGAAACACCATATATTTT. It yields the protein CAIMPTSSGNTIYF.

This chain uses TRBV7-2 with TRBJ2-5; maybe TRBD2 (7 bases). The CDR3 has 12 residues. The germline gives CDR1 SGHTA, CDR2 FQGNSA. V lost 5 bases and J lost 5, with 9 bases in between. As DNA, the CDR3 is TGTGCCAGCAGCGGGAGGGGGGAGACCCAGTACTTC. Protein product: CASSGRGETQYF.

The rearrangement links TRBV12-3 or TRBV12-4 to TRBJ1-1, with unresolved D. V lost 5 bases to trimming and J lost 3 bases, with 13 bases between them. This CDR3 comprises 14 residues. CDR3 amino acids: CASSRTMTDTEAFF. As DNA, the CDR3 is TGTGCCAGCAGTCGAACGATGACGGACACTGAAGCTTTCTTT.

The V and J genes are TRBV4-3 and TRBJ1-6; 7 bases are shared with TRBD1. CDR1 is LGHNA and CDR2 is YSLEER in the germline V gene. The V gene end was trimmed by 4 bases and the J gene end by 10 bases; junction bases not matched to a gene: 19. The CDR3 runs to 18 residues. In DNA form, the CDR3 reads TGCGCCAGCAGCCCACACTTCCTCCAAGCTACAGGGGACTCACCCCTCCACTTT. Translated, it gives CASSPHFLQATGDSPLHF.

This clonotype was counted only a few times. The rearrangement joins TRBV20-1 to TRBJ2-3; weak D call: TRBD1 (5 bases). Germline V gene data show CDR1 as DFQATT and CDR2 as SNEGSKA (reference sequence). Between the trimmed V and J ends, which lost 0 bases and 2 bases, there was a span of 15 bases. The length of the CDR3 is 16 residues. CDR3 protein: CSARDLTRASTDTQYF. CDR3 bases: TGCAGTGCTAGAGATCTTACCAGGGCTTCCACAGATACGCAGTATTTT.

The chain links TRBV5-1 to TRBJ2-7, with a tentative D call TRBD1 (6 bases). V was clipped by 0 bases and J by 6 bases, with 16 bases between them. CDR1 is SGHRS, CDR2 YFSETQ, per germline. The CDR3 consists of 15 residues. The CDR3 region is CASSLGGTLTGEQYF. The CDR3 DNA reads as TGCGCCAGCAGCTTGGGGGGGACACTTACTGGCGAGCAGTACTTC.

The chain links TRBV7-9 to TRBJ2-7; D not certain. From germline, CDR1 is SEHNR and CDR2 FQNEAQ (reference sequence). The V and J ends lost 5 bases and 4 bases respectively, with 12 bases between them. The CDR3 has 13 residues. CDR3 nucleotide sequence: TGTGCCAGCAGCCCCCCGGCTGTATACGAGCAGTACTTC. The encoded protein is CASSPPAVYEQYF.

The table lists this clonotype with a few counts. The gene calls are TRBV7-9 and TRBJ1-3; D unclear. The CDR3 is 13 residues long. Germline CDR1 SEHNR, CDR2 FQNEAQ (reference sequence). The germline V and J ends were trimmed by 1 base and 7 bases, with 8 bases remaining between them. The CDR3 DNA follows: TGTGCCAGCAGCTTAGATGAGTCCAACACCATATATTTT. This gives the protein CASSLDESNTIYF.

This clonotype was detected a few times. The chain is built from TRBV11-2 and TRBJ1-1; a weak D match, TRBD1 (5 bases). CDR1 and CDR2 from the germline V gene are SGHAT and FQNNGV. There are 13 residues in the CDR3. V shed 5 bases and J shed 8 bases, with 15 bases lying between them. The CDR3 protein is CASSLSEGLEAFF. Here the CDR3 DNA reads TGTGCCAGCAGCCTAAGTGAGGGGCTAGAAGCTTTCTTT.

Only a few counts were recorded for this clonotype. This sequence joins TRBV5-5 and TRBJ2-3; D remains ambiguous. Deletions cut 4 bases from V and 3 bases from J, with 15 bases between. The length of the CDR3 is 15 residues. CDR1 and CDR2 (germline): SGHKS, YYEKEE (reference sequence). The DNA for the CDR3 is TGTGCCAGCAGCGATACAACTACCGGGACAGATACGCAGTATTTT. This sequence encodes CASSDTTTGTDTQYF.

The chain combines TRBV6-6 with TRBJ2-7; 11 nucleotides align to TRBD2. Germline trimming cut 5 bases from V and 1 base from J; bases unmatched to any gene: 4. Per germline, CDR1 MNHNY and CDR2 SVGAGI (reference sequence). This CDR3 is 15 amino acids long. CDR3 DNA sequence: TGTGCCAGCAGTCTAGCGGGGGGTGAGTCCTACGAGCAGTACTTC. This gives the protein CASSLAGGESYEQYF.

The J gene is TRBJ1-2, the V gene TRBV5-4; 10 bases fit TRBD1. J was trimmed by 4 bases and V by 0 bases; bases with no gene match: 3. The CDR3 contains 15 residues. Germline values: CDR1 SGHNT, CDR2 YYREEE (reference sequence). The CDR3 loop is CASSLGDRGLYGYTF. CDR3 bases: TGTGCCAGCAGCTTGGGGGACAGGGGCCTCTATGGCTACACCTTC.

This chain uses TRBV7-9 with TRBJ2-7, with D possibly TRBD1 on 6 matching bases. Germline loops: CDR1 SEHNR, CDR2 FQNEAQ (reference sequence). V was shortened by 5 bases and J by 4 bases, with 12 bases between the two germline ends. The CDR3 has 13 amino acids. This chain's CDR3 is CASSPRTAYEQYF. The CDR3 DNA reads TGTGCCAGCAGCCCTCGGACAGCTTACGAGCAGTACTTC. Full variable domain (remainder filled in from reference TRBV7-9 and TRBJ2-7): DTGVSQNPRHKITKRGQNVTFRCDPISEHNRLYWYRQTLGQGPEFLTYFQNEAQLEKSRLLSDRFSAERPKGSFSTLEIQRTEQGDSAMYLCASSPRTAYEQYFGPGTRLTVT.

This clonotype was seen more than once but under ten times. V is TRBV6-6 and J is TRBJ2-7; tentatively, D is TRBD1 (6 bases). The CDR3 spans 13 residues. The V end was cut by 6 bases, the J end by 4 bases, with 13 bases between. Germline V gene sequence: CDR1 MNHNY, CDR2 SVGAGI (reference sequence). The CDR3 loop reads CASRDTGQYEQYF. The CDR3 nucleotides read TGTGCCAGCAGAGACACAGGACAGTACGAGCAGTACTTC.

This chain links TRBV7-2 with TRBJ2-5; perhaps TRBD1 as D (5 bases). The CDR3 totals 14 residues. V was cut by 2 bases and J by 0 bases, with 7 bases left in between. The germline gives CDR1 SGHTA, CDR2 FQGNSA. CDR3 bases: TGTGCCAGCAGCTTATCAGGGTACCAAGAGACCCAGTACTTC. This translates into CASSLSGYQETQYF.

The chain joins TRBV6-5 to TRBJ2-7, with D perhaps being TRBD1 or TRBD2 (7 bases each). The germline CDR1 and CDR2 sequences are MNHEY and SVGAGI. This CDR3 comprises 14 residues. Trimming removed 5 bases at V and 7 bases at J, with 18 bases between. Here the CDR3 DNA reads TGTGCCAGCAGTCCCCGCAGCGGGACAGTGGAGCAGTACTTC. The encoded protein is CASSPRSGTVEQYF.

J is TRBJ2-1 and V is TRBV9, with 7 nucleotides matching TRBD1. Losses at the gene ends were 1 base for V and 0 bases for J; bases not matched to a gene: 1. CDR1 and CDR2 (germline): SGDLS, YYNGEE. This CDR3 is built from 15 residues. This chain's CDR3 is CASSVQGVSYNEQFF. The DNA of the CDR3 is TGTGCCAGCAGCGTACAGGGGGTCTCCTACAATGAGCAGTTCTTC.

The CDR3 nucleotides read TGTGCCAGCAGTCCGTGGTACAGGGGTCGCGGCTACACCTTC. Translating gives CASSPWYRGRGYTF. The V call is TRBV27, the J call TRBJ1-2; 7 bases match TRBD1. The germline V gene encodes CDR1 MNHEY and CDR2 SMNVEV (reference sequence). CDR3 size: 14 residues. V trimming: 5 bases; J trimming: 8 bases; junction bases outside the gene matches: 11.

This clonotype occurred a few times. The chain links TRBV6-5 to TRBJ2-1; 9 nucleotides agree with TRBD2. After removal of 5 bases from V and 9 bases from J, the junction contained 11 bases not matched to a gene. This CDR3 spans 15 amino acids. Germline-derived CDR1 and CDR2 are MNHEY and SVGAGI. CDR3 sequence (DNA): TGTGCCAGCAGTCTGTACAGGGCGGGAGGGAGTGAGCAGTTCTTC. Protein: CASSLYRAGGSEQFF.